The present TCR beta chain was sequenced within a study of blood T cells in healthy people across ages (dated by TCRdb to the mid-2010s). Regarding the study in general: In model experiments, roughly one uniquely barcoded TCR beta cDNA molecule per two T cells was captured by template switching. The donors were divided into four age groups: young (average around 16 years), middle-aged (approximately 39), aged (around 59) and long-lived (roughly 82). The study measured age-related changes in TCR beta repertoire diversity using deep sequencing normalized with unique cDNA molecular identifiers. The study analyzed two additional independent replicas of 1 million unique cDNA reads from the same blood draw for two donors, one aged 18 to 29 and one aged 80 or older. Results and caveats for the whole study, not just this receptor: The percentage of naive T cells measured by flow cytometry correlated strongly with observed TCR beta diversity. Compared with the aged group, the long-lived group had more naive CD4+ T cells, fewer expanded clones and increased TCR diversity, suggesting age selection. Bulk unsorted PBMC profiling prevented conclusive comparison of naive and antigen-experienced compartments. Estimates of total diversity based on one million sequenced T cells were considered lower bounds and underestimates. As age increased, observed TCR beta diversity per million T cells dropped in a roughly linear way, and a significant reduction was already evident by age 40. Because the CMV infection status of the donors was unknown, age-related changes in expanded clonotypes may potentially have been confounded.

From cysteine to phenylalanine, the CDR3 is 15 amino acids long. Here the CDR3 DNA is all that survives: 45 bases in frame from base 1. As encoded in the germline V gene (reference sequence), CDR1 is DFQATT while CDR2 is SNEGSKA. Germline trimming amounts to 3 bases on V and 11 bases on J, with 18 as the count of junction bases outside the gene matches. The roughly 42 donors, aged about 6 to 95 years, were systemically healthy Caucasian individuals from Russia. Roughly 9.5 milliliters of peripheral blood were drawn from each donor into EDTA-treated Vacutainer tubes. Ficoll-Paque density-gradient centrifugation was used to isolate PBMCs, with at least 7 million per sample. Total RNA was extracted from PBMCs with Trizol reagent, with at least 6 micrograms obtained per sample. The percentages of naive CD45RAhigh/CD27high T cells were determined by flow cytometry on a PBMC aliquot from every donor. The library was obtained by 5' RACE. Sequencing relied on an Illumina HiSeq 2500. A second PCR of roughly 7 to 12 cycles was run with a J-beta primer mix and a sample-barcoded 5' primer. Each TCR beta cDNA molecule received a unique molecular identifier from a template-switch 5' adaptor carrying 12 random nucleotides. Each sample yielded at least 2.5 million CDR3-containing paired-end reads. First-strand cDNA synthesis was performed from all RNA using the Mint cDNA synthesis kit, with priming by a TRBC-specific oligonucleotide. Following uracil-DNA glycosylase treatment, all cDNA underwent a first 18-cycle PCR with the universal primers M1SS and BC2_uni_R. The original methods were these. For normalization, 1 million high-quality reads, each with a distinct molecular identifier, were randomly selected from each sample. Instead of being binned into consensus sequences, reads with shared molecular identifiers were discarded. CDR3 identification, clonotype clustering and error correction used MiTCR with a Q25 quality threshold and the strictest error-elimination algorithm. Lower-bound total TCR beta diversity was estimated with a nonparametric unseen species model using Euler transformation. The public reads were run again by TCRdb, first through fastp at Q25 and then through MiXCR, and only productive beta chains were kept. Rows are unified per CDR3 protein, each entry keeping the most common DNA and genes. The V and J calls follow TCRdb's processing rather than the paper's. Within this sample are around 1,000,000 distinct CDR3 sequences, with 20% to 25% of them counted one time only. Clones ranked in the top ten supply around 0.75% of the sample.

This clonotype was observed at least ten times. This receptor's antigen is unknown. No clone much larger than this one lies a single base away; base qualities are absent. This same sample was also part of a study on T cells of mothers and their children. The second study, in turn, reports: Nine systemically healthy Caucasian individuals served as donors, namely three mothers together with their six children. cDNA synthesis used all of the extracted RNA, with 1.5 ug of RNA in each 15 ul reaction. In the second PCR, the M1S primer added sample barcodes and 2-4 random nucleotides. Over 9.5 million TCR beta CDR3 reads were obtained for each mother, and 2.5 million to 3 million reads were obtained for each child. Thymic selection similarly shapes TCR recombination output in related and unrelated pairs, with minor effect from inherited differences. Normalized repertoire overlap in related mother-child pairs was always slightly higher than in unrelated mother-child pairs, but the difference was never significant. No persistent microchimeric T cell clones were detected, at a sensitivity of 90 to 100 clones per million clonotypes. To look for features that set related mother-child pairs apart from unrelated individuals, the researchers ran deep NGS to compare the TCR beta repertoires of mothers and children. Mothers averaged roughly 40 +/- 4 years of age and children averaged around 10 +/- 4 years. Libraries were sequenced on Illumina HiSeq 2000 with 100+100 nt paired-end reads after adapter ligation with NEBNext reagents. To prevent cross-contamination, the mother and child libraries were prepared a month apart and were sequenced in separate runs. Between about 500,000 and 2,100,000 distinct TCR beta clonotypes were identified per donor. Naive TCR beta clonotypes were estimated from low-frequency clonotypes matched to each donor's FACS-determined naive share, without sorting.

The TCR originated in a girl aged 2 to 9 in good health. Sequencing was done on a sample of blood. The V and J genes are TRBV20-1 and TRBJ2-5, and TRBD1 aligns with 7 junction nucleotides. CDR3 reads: CSARTTGWGRDEQYF. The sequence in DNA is TGCAGTGCTAGGACGACAGGGTGGGGACGTGATGAACAGTACTTC.